This entry lists 5 T cell receptor beta chains sequenced from one sample in a study of shared clonotypes between healthy human individuals. Sequenced by immunoSEQ multiplex PCR; TCRdb stores in-frame clones only, minus some. The table records some 2,500,000 clones, approximately 90% of them present only once. Sequenced: naive CD4+ T cells from PBMCs. Subset: CD45RA+ positively selected. The receptors come from a man in his late teens or twenties in good health. Some clones in this sample may be carry-over from other donors' samples.

J is TRBJ2-7 and V is TRBV28; D is undetermined. CDR1 MDHEN and CDR2 SYDVKM come from the germline V gene. Trimming cost V 1 base and J 1 base, with 14 bases left between them. The CDR3 is 16 amino acids. CDR3 DNA sequence: TGTGCCAGCAGTTTATCTGAGGTGTATGTTTCCTACGAGCAGTACTTC. Residues: CASSLSEVYVSYEQYF.

The CDR3 reads CASSRGFGTEAFF. CDR3 DNA sequence: TGTGCCAGCAGCCGCGGGTTCGGCACTGAAGCTTTCTTT. The chain employs TRBV7-9 and TRBJ1-1; D is uncertain. V was trimmed by 5 bases and J by 4 bases, leaving 11 bases between them. Germline values: CDR1 SEHNR, CDR2 FQNEAQ (reference sequence). CDR3 length: 13 residues.

The V and J genes are TRBV5-1 and TRBJ2-1; D not certain. V was clipped by 6 bases and J by 5 bases, with 9 bases between them. CDR3 length: 12 amino acids. The germline V gene encodes CDR1 SGHRS and CDR2 YFSETQ. The CDR3 loop reads CASNDGDNEQFF. In DNA form, the CDR3 reads TGCGCCAGCAACGACGGTGACAATGAGCAGTTCTTC.

The rearrangement links TRBV28 to TRBJ2-7; 9 bases are shared with TRBD1. J lost 4 bases, V lost 10 bases, and 5 bases had no gene match. Germline CDR1 is MDHEN and CDR2 is SYDVKM. This CDR3 is built from 12 residues. CDR3 in DNA: TGTGCCACTACGACAGGGGGGTACGAGCAGTACTTC. Translating it yields CATTTGGYEQYF.

V gene TRBV28 combines with J gene TRBJ2-7; TRBD1 agrees at 8 bases. Germline V gene lookup returns CDR1 MDHEN and CDR2 SYDVKM. Trimming cost V 4 bases and J 3 bases; bases outside gene matches: 11. CDR3 size: 16 residues. Here the CDR3 reads CASSSGQGTLIYEQYF. The DNA of the CDR3 is TGTGCCAGCAGTTCCGGACAGGGTACGTTAATCTACGAGCAGTACTTC.